This paragraph covers one T cell receptor (beta chain) sequence. Germline CDR1 and CDR2: SGHKS and YYEKEE (reference sequence). V lost 4 bases and J lost 0, with 14 bases in between. The CDR3 is 15 amino acids. These data belong to a study of blood T cell repertoires in COVID-19. At the level of the study: There were acute and convalescent COVID-19 samples, and they came from the United States, Italy and Spain.

Original methodology: Amplified reference gene primers provided the basis for estimating nucleated cell counts. Produced via immunoSEQ multiplex PCR; TCRdb's table is partial and in-frame only. V and J calls and clone size are as listed in that table; D and trimming were resolved from the DNA. The sample lists 35,000 to 50,000 clones, approximately 90% occurring once. This chain connects TRBV5-5 to TRBJ2-7; D is possibly TRBD1 (6 bases). The sequence came from a man in his sixties or seventies with active COVID-19. The sequenced material came from peripheral blood. The CDR3 is CASSPGTDSSYEQYF. The CDR3 DNA reads TGTGCCAGCAGCCCCGGGACGGACAGCTCCTACGAGCAGTACTTC.